This T cell receptor (beta chain) was sequenced in a study of CD8 T cells in ankylosing spondylitis. Overall study findings and caveats: Several of the motif variants were reported before in synovial fluid and blood from reactive arthritis. In peripheral blood, disease-linked CD8+ clones occurred at relatively low frequencies. The study identified a TCR beta motif of roughly eight highly homologous variants that appeared characteristic of ankylosing spondylitis blood.

The V gene end was trimmed by 6 bases and the J gene end by 5 bases; junction bases not matched to a gene: 5. The CDR3 totals 15 residues. Each TCR beta library was made by quantitative 5'-RACE that incorporated molecular barcodes. One entry per CDR3 protein results from TCRdb running MiXCR on the 5' RACE reads. The sample holds 150,000 to 200,000 distinct CDR3 sequences, around a third seen once. The table lists this clonotype with many counts. Its antigen is still unknown. The source of this sequence is a male donor with ankylosing spondylitis. This chain links TRBV12-3 or TRBV12-4 with TRBJ2-5, with 14 bases matching TRBD2. Sequenced: synovial fluid, either unsorted or a sorted T cell fraction (not recorded which). In DNA, the CDR3 is TGTGCCAGCAGCTCGACTAGCGGGAGGGGGGAGACCCAGTACTTC. As protein: CASSSTSGRGETQYF.